One sample yielded the 30 T cell receptor beta chains listed below, sequenced in a study of glioma-infiltrating T cells after dendritic cell vaccination. Here immunoSEQ multiplex PCR was the method, and the copy in TCRdb shows in-frame clones only, minus some. The table records approximately 48,000 clones, about 89% of them present only once. Time point described: after dendritic cell vaccination, including at tumor progression/relapse. Material: blood, obtained after dendritic cell vaccination. Receptors originate from a human donor with glioblastoma.

This sequence joins TRBV7-3 and TRBJ2-1, with 12 bases aligning to TRBD2. The germline CDR1 and CDR2 sequences are SGHTA and FQGTGA. Trimming took 5 bases from V and 8 from J; bases not matched to a gene: 13. The CDR3 runs 17 residues. The CDR3 sequence is CASSLAPSGRGGDEQFF. The DNA of the CDR3 is TGTGCCAGCAGCCTAGCACCTAGCGGGAGGGGAGGGGATGAGCAGTTCTTC.

This chain links TRBV7-2 with TRBJ2-6; 8 bases are shared with TRBD2. The CDR3 loop spans 17 amino acids. CDR1 is SGHTA, CDR2 FQGNSA, per germline. With V trimmed by 5 bases and J by 0 bases, 6 bases remained unmatched. CDR3 coding DNA: TGTGCCAGCAGCCCGCTCGCGGGGGGCTCTGGGGCCAACGTCCTGACTTTC. It translates to CASSPLAGGSGANVLTF.

This chain uses TRBV7-9 with TRBJ1-2, with 9 bases identical to TRBD1. J gave up 4 bases and V 0 bases, and 3 bases lay outside the gene matches. Germline V CDR1 and CDR2: SEHNR, FQNEAQ (reference sequence). The CDR3 extends over 15 amino acids. CDR3 in DNA: TGTGCCAGCAGCTTAGCCGGGACAGGGATCTATGGCTACACCTTC. Residues: CASSLAGTGIYGYTF.

The rearrangement links TRBV7-9 to TRBJ2-3, with 10 bases identical to TRBD2. Trimming at V came to 2 bases and at J to 1 base, leaving 9 bases not matched to a gene. Germline V gene data show CDR1 as SEHNR and CDR2 as FQNEAQ (reference sequence). The CDR3 sequence is 18 residues long. In DNA, the CDR3 is TGTGCCAGCAGCTTATGGGCTAGCGGGAGTGGGGGCACAGATACGCAGTATTTT. Translated: CASSLWASGSGGTDTQYF.

V is TRBV5-4 and J is TRBJ2-1; TRBD2 matches 8 bases. Germline CDR1 reads SGHNT; CDR2 reads YYREEE (reference sequence). The J segment lost 7 bases and the V segment lost 4 bases, leaving 16 bases of the junction unmatched. The CDR3 totals 17 residues. CDR3 DNA: TGTGCCAGCAGCCTGGGTGGAGGGAGCGGGAGTTGGAATGAGCAGTTCTTC. Its protein is CASSLGGGSGSWNEQFF.

V is TRBV27 and J is TRBJ2-1, with D perhaps TRBD2 (6 bases). V was pared by 2 bases and J by 10 bases, with 9 bases between. Germline V gives CDR1 MNHEY, CDR2 SMNVEV (reference sequence). This CDR3 has 12 amino acids. CDR3 nucleotide sequence: TGTGCCAGCAGTTTAGGGGGGAGGGAGCAGTTCTTC. The encoded protein is CASSLGGREQFF.

This clone has just one count. This chain uses TRBV7-9 with TRBJ2-1; 7 bases map to TRBD1. The CDR3 consists of 18 residues. With 5 bases clipped from V and 12 bases from J, the junction kept 25 bases outside the gene matches. CDR1 and CDR2 from the germline V gene are SEHNR and FQNEAQ (reference sequence). The DNA for the CDR3 is TGTGCCAGCAGCGGTCGACCGTGGGGCGGGCAGGGGGATCAAGGGCAGTTCTTC. Its translation is CASSGRPWGGQGDQGQFF.

This clone was detected only once. The chain joins TRBV4-2 to TRBJ1-2; D perhaps matches TRBD1 (5 bases). V lost 4 bases and J lost 2, with 17 bases in between. This CDR3 has 16 residues. The V gene's germline CDR1 is LGHNA and CDR2 YNFKEQ. The CDR3 DNA follows: TGTGCCAGCAGCCGTGGGGCAGGGTTGGCAAACTATGGCTACACCTTC. Translation: CASSRGAGLANYGYTF.

In this sample, this clone turned up once. V gene TRBV5-1 combines with J gene TRBJ1-2; possibly TRBD1 for D (5 bases). The V end lost 1 base, the J end lost 7 bases, and 14 bases lay between the germline ends. The CDR3 consists of 14 residues. Germline V lookup: CDR1 SGHRS, CDR2 YFSETQ. The chain's CDR3 is CASSLFRGNGGYTF. The DNA for the CDR3 is TGCGCCAGCAGCTTGTTTCGGGGGAACGGTGGCTACACCTTC.

This chain connects TRBV28 to TRBJ1-2, with no clear D. V lost 2 bases, J lost 3 bases, and 7 bases lay in between. This CDR3 contains 13 residues. The V gene's germline CDR1 is MDHEN and CDR2 SYDVKM. DNA of the CDR3: TGTGCCAGCAGTTTACCCGACTACTATGGCTACACCTTC. As protein: CASSLPDYYGYTF.

The chain carries TRBV4-1 and TRBJ2-7, with 8 bases aligning to TRBD1. CDR3 size: 14 residues. The germline gives CDR1 MGHRA, CDR2 YSYEKL. The V gene end was trimmed by 3 bases and the J gene end by 2 bases; junction bases not matched to a gene: 3. CDR3 residues: CASSQYRGTYEQYF. As DNA, the CDR3 is TGCGCCAGCAGCCAGTACAGGGGGACCTACGAGCAGTACTTC.

CDR3 sequence reads: CASSTYRLAESYNEQFF. The CDR3 nucleotides are TGTGCCAGCAGCACCTATAGACTAGCGGAGTCCTACAATGAGCAGTTCTTC. V gene TRBV13 combines with J gene TRBJ2-1; 9 positions match TRBD2. With V trimmed by 5 bases and J by 1 base, 9 bases remained unmatched. Germline CDR1 reads PRHDT; CDR2 reads FYEKMQ (reference sequence). There are 17 residues in the CDR3. The entire variable domain, with the rest obtained from reference TRBV13 and TRBJ2-1, is as follows: AAGVIQSPRHLIKEKRETATLKCYPIPRHDTVYWYQQGPGQDPQFLISFYEKMQSDKGSIPDRFSAQQFSDYHSELNMSSLELGDSALYFCASSTYRLAESYNEQFFGPGTRLTVL.

This sequence joins TRBV19 and TRBJ2-7; no clear D gene. Germline loops: CDR1 LNHDA, CDR2 SQIVND (reference sequence). The CDR3 runs 14 residues. V lost 5 bases to trimming and J lost 1 base, with 12 bases between them. This CDR3 is CASSWQSQSYEQYF. CDR3 nucleotide sequence: TGTGCCAGTAGTTGGCAGTCGCAGTCCTACGAGCAGTACTTC. Variable domain in full (rest from reference TRBV19 and TRBJ2-7): DGGITQSPKYLFRKEGQNVTLSCEQNLNHDAMYWYRQDPGQGLRLIYYSQIVNDFQKGDIAEGYSVSREKKESFPLTVTSAQKNPTAFYLCASSWQSQSYEQYFGPGTRLTVT.

The CDR3 loop is CASSLVTLGATVYEQYF. The CDR3 nucleotides read TGCGCCAGCAGCTTGGTCACTTTGGGCGCGACGGTCTACGAGCAGTACTTC. The chain employs TRBV5-1 and TRBJ2-7; the D is unclear. This CDR3 region has 17 residues. V lost 0 bases, J lost 3 bases, and 19 bases lay in between. CDR1 SGHRS and CDR2 YFSETQ come from the germline V gene.

The chain recombines TRBV7-2 with TRBJ2-1; the match to TRBD2 covers 9 bases. In germline, CDR1 is SGHTA, CDR2 FQGNSA. The CDR3 has 15 residues. V shed 5 bases, J shed 4 bases, and the junction held 6 bases outside the gene matches. Written as DNA, the CDR3 is TGTGCCAGCAGCCTGACTAGCGGCCCTTACAATGAGCAGTTCTTC. It translates to CASSLTSGPYNEQFF.

The CDR3 nucleotides read TGCGCCAGCAGCTTCCCTACGTCTAGCGGGACCTACGAGCAGTACTTC. Its protein product is CASSFPTSSGTYEQYF. The genes are TRBV4-1 and TRBJ2-7; 9 positions match TRBD2. The CDR3 is 16 residues long. Germline CDR1 reads MGHRA; CDR2 reads YSYEKL. V shed 5 bases, J shed 2 bases, and the junction held 10 bases outside the gene matches.

Written as DNA, the CDR3 is TGCGCCAGCAGCCGCCCACTAGCGGGAGTAGGCAATGAGCAGTTCTTC. Its translation: CASSRPLAGVGNEQFF. V gene TRBV4-1 combines with J gene TRBJ2-1, with 11 bases lining up with TRBD2. Germline CDR1 and CDR2: MGHRA and YSYEKL. The V gene end was trimmed by 4 bases and the J gene end by 6 bases; junction bases not matched to a gene: 8. The CDR3 has 16 residues.

In nucleotides, the CDR3 is TGCGCCAGCAGCTTTGACAGTTCGATGCGATACGAGCAGTACTTC. Translation: CASSFDSSMRYEQYF. This rearrangement joins TRBV5-1 to TRBJ2-7; possible D gene TRBD1, 5 bases. CDR3 length: 15 residues. The V end lost 2 bases, the J end lost 4 bases, and 16 bases lay between the germline ends. CDR1 SGHRS and CDR2 YFSETQ come from the germline V gene.

CDR3 sequence reads: CASSWAISGMAYNEQFF. CDR3 bases: TGTGCCAGTAGCTGGGCTATAAGCGGGATGGCCTACAATGAGCAGTTCTTC. V usage is TRBV19 and J usage is TRBJ2-1; 7 bases align to TRBD2. CDR3 length equals 17 residues. V was pared by 6 bases and J by 2 bases, with 13 bases of the junction left unmatched. The germline CDR1 and CDR2 sequences are LNHDA and SQIVND (reference sequence).

The chain employs TRBV2 and TRBJ2-5; weak D call: TRBD2 (6 bases). With 6 bases removed from V and 5 bases from J, the gap between germline ends came to 13 bases. The CDR3 runs to 13 residues. Germline CDR1 reads SNHLY; CDR2 reads FYNNEI. The chain's CDR3 is CASRGLRLETQYF. The CDR3 coding sequence is TGTGCCAGCAGGGGACTGAGGTTGGAGACCCAGTACTTC.

This clone was observed a few times. The chain is built from TRBV6-1 and TRBJ1-2; D is undetermined. Trimming shortened V by 1 base and J by 3 bases, and 15 bases separated the two germline ends. Per germline, CDR1 MNHNS and CDR2 SASEGT. The CDR3 sequence is 16 residues long. The DNA of the CDR3 is TGTGCCAGCAGTGAAGGAAGGGAGGTGCAGGACTATGGCTACACCTTC. Translating it yields CASSEGREVQDYGYTF.

The V gene is TRBV9, the J gene TRBJ2-1; the match to TRBD2 covers 7 bases. V shed 3 bases, J shed 2 bases, and the junction held 5 bases outside the gene matches. The germline V gene has CDR1 SGDLS and CDR2 YYNGEE. This CDR3 region has 15 residues. CDR3 in amino acids: CASSEAGVTYNEQFF. The CDR3 nucleotides are TGTGCCAGCAGCGAGGCGGGGGTAACCTACAATGAGCAGTTCTTC.

The gene calls are TRBV19 and TRBJ2-1; 10 bases are shared with TRBD2. With V trimmed by 2 bases and J by 8 bases, 18 bases remained unmatched. Germline-derived CDR1 and CDR2 are LNHDA and SQIVND (reference sequence). The CDR3 consists of 19 residues. CDR3 protein: CASSIFFMRSSGSRDEQFF. The CDR3 nucleotides are TGTGCCAGTAGTATATTTTTTATGAGGTCTAGCGGGAGTCGAGATGAGCAGTTCTTC.

As for this clone: The junction and the germline gene differ at one end; a read error may be behind it. The chain employs TRBV7-2 and TRBJ1-2; D unclear. CDR1 is SGHTA, CDR2 FQGNSA, per germline. There are 14 residues in the CDR3. The CDR3 sequence is CAGSSPGGLYGYTF. CDR3 sequence (DNA): TGTGCCGGCAGCTCCCCGGGAGGGCTGTATGGCTACACCTTC.

The chain recombines TRBV28 with TRBJ1-2; D gene unclear. V dropped 11 bases and J dropped 0 bases, with 16 bases sitting between them. The CDR3 extends over 14 amino acids. Germline values: CDR1 MDHEN, CDR2 SYDVKM. The CDR3 coding sequence is TGTGCCGCGGGAGGACGGAGAGCTAACTATGGCTACACCTTC. It specifies CAAGGRRANYGYTF.

The chain combines TRBV6-6 with TRBJ2-1, with TRBD2 identical over 8 bases. V lost 0 bases to trimming and J lost 7 bases; unmatched junction nucleotides: 5. Germline loops: CDR1 MNHNY, CDR2 SVGAGI (reference sequence). The CDR3 has 15 residues. DNA for the CDR3: TGTGCCAGCAGTTACTCGGCGGGAGGTGGGAATGAGCAGTTCTTC. Protein sequence: CASSYSAGGGNEQFF.

V and J are TRBV5-4 and TRBJ2-7, with D perhaps TRBD2 (5 bases). Germline CDR1 is SGHNT and CDR2 is YYREEE (reference sequence). The CDR3 contains 15 residues. V dropped 1 base and J dropped 3 bases, with 14 bases sitting between them. CDR3 region: CASSLSRTGNYEQYF. CDR3 bases: TGTGCCAGCAGCTTGTCCAGGACGGGGAACTACGAGCAGTACTTC.

Written as DNA, the CDR3 is TGCGCCAGCAGCGTTCCTCTAGCGGGAGGACTGAATGAGCAGTTCTTC. It translates to CASSVPLAGGLNEQFF. The chain has TRBV5-1 and TRBJ2-1; the match to TRBD2 covers 11 bases. The CDR3 length is 16 residues. CDR1 is SGHRS, CDR2 YFSETQ, per germline. Trimming at V came to 4 bases and at J to 7 bases, leaving 10 bases not matched to a gene.

The chain combines TRBV19 with TRBJ1-1; a possible D gene is TRBD1 (5 bases). The CDR3 is made up of 14 amino acids. CDR1 and CDR2 (germline): LNHDA, SQIVND (reference sequence). The V end was cut by 7 bases, the J end by 11 bases, with 23 bases between. This CDR3 is CASTKGSGMFGAFF. CDR3 bases: TGTGCCAGTACCAAGGGGTCTGGGATGTTTGGGGCTTTCTTT. The whole variable domain, remainder taken from reference TRBV19 and TRBJ1-1, is DGGITQSPKYLFRKEGQNVTLSCEQNLNHDAMYWYRQDPGQGLRLIYYSQIVNDFQKGDIAEGYSVSREKKESFPLTVTSAQKNPTAFYLCASTKGSGMFGAFFGQGTRLTVV.

The V gene is TRBV30, the J gene TRBJ2-7; perhaps TRBD1 as D (6 bases). CDR1 and CDR2 from the germline V gene are GTSNPN and SVGIG (reference sequence). The V end lost 4 bases, the J end lost 7 bases, and 14 bases lay between the germline ends. There are 12 residues in the CDR3. CDR3 sequence (DNA): TGTGCCTGGAATACAGGGCCGGGTGAGCAGTACTTC. Protein sequence: CAWNTGPGEQYF.